This T cell receptor beta chain was obtained from a study of cytomegalovirus exposure and HLA in healthy donors (dated by TCRdb to 2016 to 2017). Concerning the study at large: An earlier analysis of roughly 500 of the donors reported approximately 300 Gb of sequence data and some 110 million unique TCR beta sequences obtained from 150 million to 200 million T cells. An early release that covered 500 to 800 HLA-typed donors contained approximately 300 gigabases of sequencing data and tens of millions of unique TCR sequences. Of the roughly 400 genotyped donors, approximately 83% fell in the genetic ancestry cluster associated with self-reported Caucasian donors. The aim of the study was to test whether cataloging public T cell receptors could identify signatures of past pathogen exposure. The study used immunosequencing to profile the T cell repertoires of around 600 subjects and linked those repertoires to cytomegalovirus serostatus. Along with the approximately 650-subject first cohort, a separate validation cohort of over a hundred different subjects was used. To predict cytomegalovirus infection status, the study combined high-throughput TCR immunosequencing, statistical association of individual TCRs with disease status, and machine learning. A later analysis re-examined previously published TCR beta repertoires from just over 650 donors and added high-resolution HLA genotyping to investigate patterns of TCR occurrence. Rather than using new phenotypic data, the later analysis identified candidate immune exposures from TCR beta sequences and from how often those sequences occurred across donors. In an earlier analysis of 500 to 650 of the donors, high-throughput TCR beta sequencing was used to judge whether each TCR beta V gene segment behaved as functional or pseudogenic. Alongside the repertoire data, information on donor age, sex, ethnicity and CMV serostatus was compiled. A later genetic analysis took genome-wide SNP genotypes for about three fifths of the 666 donors and used that subset as a discovery cohort. Every discovery cohort repertoire had been produced on one sequencing platform. HLA typing included class I and class II loci at four-digit resolution. The number of typed donors differed by locus: about 620-640 for A, B, C, DRB1 and DQB1; roughly 510 for DQA1; some 590 for DPA1; and some 470 for DPB1. Four or five DR-DQ haplotypes were treated as single units for association and clustering because of strong linkage in the cohort. Among 398 genotyped donors of the cohort, an average of about 240,000 unique TCR beta nucleotide sequences was sequenced per donor, of which about 19% were non-productive. The research as a whole found: According to a later genetic analysis, donors in an Asian-associated ancestry cluster had fewer N-insertions in productive TCRs than the approximately 670-donor mean. The classifier was reported to diagnose cytomegalovirus status with high specificity and sensitivity in both the original cohort and the validation cohort. Most TCR sequences were observed very rarely across donors, whereas some public TCRs were present in many individuals. This cohort had only TCR beta chains sequenced, and the lack of alpha or paired-chain data limited which features could be detected. A later genetic analysis associated a missense DCLRE1C variant with V-gene and J-gene trimming of TCR beta chains, and an independent cohort replicated the association. A further reported finding was that TCR beta sequences accurately predicted the HLA-A and HLA-B alleles for most subjects in the first cohort. Fewer than 20 rarely observed V segments, including chromosome 9 orphons, were excluded from the earlier analysis of some 590 of the donors because counts were too low. A group of highly shared sequence variants was considered likely to be a technical artifact of the sequencing pipeline. A later analysis found that TCR association rates varied across HLA loci, with DRB1 alleles showing the most associated TCRs and HLA-C alleles the fewest. In the study, approximately 160 TCR beta chains were listed as associated with cytomegalovirus. In a later analysis, most CMV-associated TCR beta chains were found to appear HLA-restricted, with HLA associations seemingly driven largely by CMV exposure. A later analysis associated some 17,000 TCR beta sequences with specific HLA alleles at a false discovery rate of 0.05. Because the 87-base-pair reads could not distinguish some IMGT-functional V segments, including TRBV6-2 and TRBV6-3, those segments were excluded. Because HLA typing was missing for some donors at each locus, association tests included only the typed subset. In vitro tests confirmed that three of the cytomegalovirus-associated TCR beta chains recognize cytomegalovirus antigens. Sequencing depth was assumed to be roughly uniform across donors in the presence/absence analyses, though that assumption may not hold. Compared with equally common non-associated chains, HLA-associated TCR beta chains in a later analysis were more clonally expanded and had lower generation probabilities. Strong co-occurrence of HLA alleles, especially DR and DQ, made assigning TCR associations to individual alleles difficult. Linkage disequilibrium might explain the correlated functional status among segregating V segments, but an unknown experimental factor could not be excluded. For the cohort, immune exposure information was limited to CMV serostatus. In a later analysis, several top co-occurrence clusters were reported to appear linked to parvovirus B19, influenza, CMV and Epstein-Barr virus. An earlier analysis of some 590 of the donors showed that most TCR beta V segments appeared in productive rearrangements either about 90% or about 30% of the time, which broadly matched IMGT annotations. It was suggested by the authors that the approach could potentially be generalized to other disease states and immunological phenotypes.

The library was made by the immunoSEQ multiplex PCR assay. A mixture of 60 forward primers for TCR Vbeta segments and 13 reverse primers for TCR Jbeta segments was used in the multiplex PCR. The CDR3 region of rearranged TCR beta genes was amplified from genomic DNA by a multiplex PCR assay. On the Illumina HiSeq System, the amplified TCR beta libraries were sequenced as 87-base-pair reads. Per the source publication's procedure: Across the 666 repertoires, a later analysis counted tens of millions of unique TCR beta chains, roughly 11 million of which were shared by at least two donors. To remove PCR and sequencing errors, raw reads were error-corrected and collapsed into unique sequences using a nearest-neighbor algorithm that merged closely related sequences. To assign V, D and J gene segments, CDR3 sequences were aligned to IMGT reference sequences. For a sequence to be retained, a match of at least six nucleotides to both a V gene segment and a J gene segment was required. Rearrangements were classified as productive when the CDR3 lacked stop codons and remained in frame with V and J, and all other rearrangements were classified as non-productive. CDR3 was defined by IMGT convention, running from the second conserved V-encoded cysteine to the conserved J-encoded phenylalanine. Sequences without an unambiguous match to a single V gene segment were excluded from the earlier analysis of about 640 of the donors. In an earlier analysis of some 590 of the donors, a V segment was called functional when productive rearrangements were above 56.7%, and segregating when the standard deviation between donors exceeded 5%. A statistical classification framework was developed to diagnose cytomegalovirus status using the catalog of TCR beta chain sequences. V and J gene assignment, in a later analysis, came from comparing TCR nucleotide sequences with IMGT/GENE-DB human TR gene sequences. A later analysis assigned CDR3 sequences and most-parsimonious VDJ recombination scenarios with the TCRdist pipeline. A later analysis defined each TCR beta chain by its CDR3 amino acid sequence plus V-gene family, and excluded reads lacking a unique V-gene family. As a way to deal with suspected cross-contamination and a sequencing artifact, a later analysis dropped 500 to 700 nucleotide sequences that were highly shared and had low generation probability. In a later analysis, a clonal expansion index for each public chain was calculated from normalized within-repertoire ranks of inferred template counts. A later analysis computed generation probabilities with a VDJ recombination model fitted to out-of-frame rearrangements, and checked the results against IGoR. In a later analysis, TCR-TCR, TCR-HLA and TCR-CMV co-occurrence was scored with hypergeometric tests, and a repertoire-size bias correction was applied to TCR pairs. False discovery rates were estimated in a later analysis by permuting HLA or CMV assignments 20 times. In a later analysis, co-occurring TCRs were grouped using DBSCAN, with TCRdist sequence similarity added in when clustering inside HLA-allele-positive subsets. Co-occurrence clustering excluded repertoires with fewer than 30,000 or more than 120,000 public chains, plus five with anomalous nucleotide sharing. The table comes from immuneACCESS by way of TCRdb, which keeps in-frame sequences with V and J called. Part of the clones is missing from these tables; in studies checked, under half for an unresolved V gene and the rest for unknown reasons. The DNA was the basis for D and trimming; V, J and clone size are from that table. The sample has 95,000 to 110,000 clones on record, roughly 82% of them singletons. The ten biggest clones cover approximately 2.6% of the sample.

In total, roughly 710 healthy bone marrow donors made up the cohort. At the time of sampling, all cohort members were nominally healthy, though unrecorded immune exposures were likely present. The donor was CMV seropositive and was included in the group of some 290 seropositive cohort members. Every donor gave a peripheral blood sample, and the peripheral blood mononuclear cells from that sample were used for TCR beta sequencing. Genomic DNA extraction from the blood cell samples was performed with the Qiagen DNeasy Blood Extraction Kit. Note on this clone: The target of this receptor is not known. No much larger clone is present one base from it, and per-base qualities are unavailable.

Counted from cysteine to phenylalanine, this CDR3 has 15 amino acids. Only CDR3 DNA is held: 45 bases, read in frame from base 1. Looking up the germline V gene (reference sequence) yields CDR1 MNHNY and CDR2 SVGAGI. V is pared back by 2 bases and J by 1 base, with 11 bases lying between the germline termini. This sequence originates from a man aged 25 to 45 in good health and CMV-seropositive. What was sequenced was PBMCs. The V gene is TRBV6-6 and the J gene is TRBJ1-1, and the D gene may be TRBD1, 6 bases matching. The nucleotide sequence reads TGTGCCAGCAGTTACGAGGGGACACCGAACACTGAAGCTTTCTTT. This is translated as CASSYEGTPNTEAFF.